These 2 T cell receptor beta chains share one sample of origin, sequenced in a study of brain T cells in children with intractable seizures. Clones were sequenced by immunoSEQ multiplex PCR, and TCRdb holds only the in-frame ones, with some missing. This table has some 62,000 clones, 95% to 97% appearing once. This sample comprised peripheral blood, obtained at surgery. These receptors came from a boy in the first two years of life with focal cortical dysplasia and intractable seizures.

The chain links TRBV19 to TRBJ2-3; D is tentatively TRBD1 or TRBD2 (6 bases each). The germline CDR1 and CDR2 sequences are LNHDA and SQIVND (reference sequence). The CDR3 length is 16 residues. With 3 bases removed from V and 0 bases from J, the gap between germline ends came to 13 bases. CDR3 in amino acids: CASSINGGGSTDTQYF. The CDR3 DNA reads as TGTGCCAGTAGTATTAACGGGGGCGGGAGCACAGATACGCAGTATTTT.

The chain uses TRBV6-2 or TRBV6-3 and TRBJ2-1; unclear D gene. Germline CDR1 and CDR2: MNHEY and SVGEGT. The CDR3 loop spans 16 amino acids. Deletions cut 0 bases from V and 0 bases from J, with 9 bases between. CDR3 bases: TGTGCCAGCAGTTACTCGGCGTGGAGCTCCTACAATGAGCAGTTCTTC. Its translation: CASSYSAWSSYNEQFF.